Below, 10 T cell receptor beta chains from the same sample are listed, as sequenced in a study of T-cell reconstitution after alpha-beta-depleted transplantation in children. Researchers prepared the TCRbeta library using unique molecular identifiers, the study reports. Each CDR3 protein gets one entry after TCRdb re-called the PCR reads with MiXCR. The data contain over 150,000 distinct CDR3 sequences, roughly 6.3% of them singletons. The specimen comprised PBMCs, sampled before TCRalphabeta/CD19-depleted stem cell transplant. These receptor sequences come from a girl under three years old with combined immunodeficiency, due to receive a stem cell transplant.

This clonotype was detected ten times or more. At one boundary the junction diverges from the germline segment, which might be a read error. This sequence joins TRBV7-7 and TRBJ2-7; either TRBD1 or TRBD2 may supply D (5 bases each). The CDR3 contains 13 residues. Germline CDR1 SSHAT, CDR2 FNYEAQ (reference sequence). This CDR3 is CASSLGVGTEQYF. DNA of the CDR3: TGTGCTAGCAGCTTAGGCGTTGGGACCGAGCAGTACTTC.

The chain has TRBV27 and TRBJ2-7; D might be TRBD1 or TRBD2, each matching 5 bases. V lost 4 bases to trimming and J lost 1 base, with 11 bases between them. This CDR3 comprises 14 residues. CDR1 and CDR2 from the germline V gene are MNHEY and SMNVEV (reference sequence). CDR3 DNA: TGTGCCAGCAGTTCTGGGACCGTTTCCTACGAGCAGTACTTC. Translated: CASSSGTVSYEQYF.

Many counts were recorded for this clonotype. The chain combines TRBV20-1 with TRBJ2-7; D gene unclear. CDR1 is DFQATT, CDR2 SNEGSKA, per germline (reference sequence). This CDR3 has 16 amino acids. V was shortened by 3 bases and J by 0 bases, with 18 bases between the two germline ends. The CDR3 bases are TGCAGTGCTAGCGATACTGAGTCGCTTTACTCCTACGAGCAGTACTTC. This sequence encodes CSASDTESLYSYEQYF.

This clonotype has more than one count but fewer than ten. This chain uses TRBV5-1 with TRBJ2-1; 10 positions match TRBD2. This CDR3 has 17 residues. J lost 4 bases, V lost 0 bases, and 7 bases had no gene match. Germline V gene data show CDR1 as SGHRS and CDR2 as YFSETQ. This CDR3 is CASSLAIAGGLYNEQFF. DNA for the CDR3: TGCGCCAGCAGCTTGGCGATAGCGGGGGGCCTGTACAATGAGCAGTTCTTC.

V gene TRBV5-1 combines with J gene TRBJ2-2, with a tentative D call TRBD1 (5 bases). Trimming cost V 5 bases and J 2 bases, with 10 bases left between them. Germline V CDR1 and CDR2: SGHRS, YFSETQ. The CDR3 consists of 14 residues. For the CDR3, the DNA is TGCGCCAGCAGTGTGACAGTCAACACCGGGGAGCTGTTTTTT. The encoded protein is CASSVTVNTGELFF.

This clonotype was seen ten or more times. This chain joins TRBV19 and TRBJ2-2; the D is unclear. Germline V gene data show CDR1 as LNHDA and CDR2 as SQIVND (reference sequence). V lost 3 bases to trimming and J lost 2 bases, with 7 bases between them. The CDR3 runs 14 residues. The DNA of the CDR3 is TGTGCCAGTAGTATCGTAGGTAACACCGGGGAGCTGTTTTTT. Protein: CASSIVGNTGELFF.

The table lists this clonotype with many counts. This chain uses TRBV20-1 with TRBJ2-4; D is undetermined. V was clipped by 6 bases and J by 9 bases, with 12 bases between them. The germline V gene has CDR1 DFQATT and CDR2 SNEGSKA (reference sequence). The CDR3 contains 11 residues. CDR3 residues: CSAVLGRIQYF. CDR3 in DNA: TGCAGTGCCGTCCTAGGTCGCATTCAGTACTTC.

The sample holds many counts of this clonotype. The genes are TRBV7-9 and TRBJ2-1, with 10 bases fitting TRBD1. Trimming cost V 5 bases and J 9 bases; bases outside gene matches: 7. This CDR3 comprises 14 residues. Germline V CDR1 and CDR2: SEHNR, FQNEAQ (reference sequence). CDR3 in DNA: TGTGCCAGCAGCGAAGACAGGGGGCTAAGTGAGCAGTTCTTC. Translating it yields CASSEDRGLSEQFF.

This clonotype was detected ten times or more. V is TRBV12-3 or TRBV12-4 and J is TRBJ2-7; D is undetermined. CDR3 length: 12 amino acids. V lost 5 bases and J lost 6, with 11 bases in between. The DNA of the CDR3 is TGTGCCAGCAGTCCCTTGTGGGCCGAGCAGTACTTC. Amino acids: CASSPLWAEQYF.

The sample holds many counts of this clonotype. The chain recombines TRBV28 with TRBJ1-4; D may be TRBD1 (6 bases). From germline, CDR1 is MDHEN and CDR2 SYDVKM. This CDR3 comprises 18 residues. Between the trimmed V and J ends, which lost 1 base and 6 bases, there was a span of 21 bases. CDR3 region: CASSLSLYRTGPDEKLFF. DNA for the CDR3: TGTGCCAGCAGTTTATCCCTTTACCGCACAGGGCCGGATGAAAAACTGTTTTTT.